This entry concerns a single T cell receptor beta chain. The antigen is undetermined. CDR3 length: 15 residues. Germline-derived CDR1 and CDR2 are MNHEY and SMNVEV (reference sequence). V was clipped by 5 bases and J by 1 base; unmatched bases: 7. The sample belongs to a study of shared clonotypes between healthy human individuals. Study information: Three plates were used per donor for CD4 naive, three for CD4 memory, two for CD8 naive and one for CD8 memory. Study outcomes and limitations: It was anticipated that sequencing depth would influence how many clonotypes donors shared.

Deep-level running was used for the assay. TCRdb's table, derived via immunoSEQ multiplex PCR, lists solely in-frame clones and lacks some. Of approximately 1.9 million clones listed, about 94% are singletons. Positively selected for CCR7, the CD45RO-negative cells used as naive CD8 cells excluded terminally differentiated effector memory CD45RA+ cells. Adult Caucasians living in Nashville, Tennessee made up all of the donors. V gene TRBV27 combines with J gene TRBJ2-7; 8 nucleotides agree with TRBD1. The sequenced sample consisted of naive CD8+ T cells from PBMCs. The TCR was taken from a man aged 18-30 years in good health. Some clones in this sample may be carry-over from other donors' samples. CDR3 coding DNA: TGTGCCAGCAGTGCCATTCACAGGGGGTCCTACGAGCAGTACTTC. Translating it yields CASSAIHRGSYEQYF.